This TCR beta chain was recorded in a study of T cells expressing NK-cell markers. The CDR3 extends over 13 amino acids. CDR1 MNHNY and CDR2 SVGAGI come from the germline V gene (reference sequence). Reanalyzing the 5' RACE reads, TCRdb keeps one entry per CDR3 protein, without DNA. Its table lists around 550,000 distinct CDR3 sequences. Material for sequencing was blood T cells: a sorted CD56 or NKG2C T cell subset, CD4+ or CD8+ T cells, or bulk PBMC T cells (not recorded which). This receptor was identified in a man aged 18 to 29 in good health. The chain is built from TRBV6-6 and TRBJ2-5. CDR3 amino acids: CASNPWPKETQYF.